The clone carrying this TCR beta chain appeared a single time. Its matching antigen is unknown. The data were taken from a study of early T cells in non-severe SARS-CoV-2 infection. About the research overall: The input, bulk RNA from unsorted whole blood, was sequenced, and chains were unpaired. Study results and limitations: Anti-spike CD8 responses were favored in VDJdb matching, and private and CD4 specificities were missed.

Researchers attached unique molecular identifiers to individual cDNA molecules. TCRdb ran MiXCR on the 5' RACE reads and lists one entry per CDR3 protein. Of tens of thousands of distinct CDR3 sequences listed, approximately 13% were seen once; the top ten hold around 2.8%. Germline CDR1 is MDHEN and CDR2 is SYDVKM. V was pared by 4 bases and J by 7 bases, with 17 bases between. The CDR3 totals 14 residues. The TCR comes from an adult who was a healthcare worker with PCR-confirmed SARS-CoV-2 infection or an uninfected control (not recorded which). The input for sequencing was whole blood, taken at baseline. The chain links TRBV28 to TRBJ2-7, with a weak D call TRBD2 (6 bases). The DNA for the CDR3 is TGTGCCAGCAGTTCTTTGCAGAAGGAGGGGGAGCAGTACTTC. It is translated as CASSSLQKEGEQYF. Full variable domain (outside the CDR3, taken from reference TRBV28 and TRBJ2-7): DVKVTQSSRYLVKRTGEKVFLECVQDMDHENMFWYRQDPGLGLRLIYFSYDVKMKEKGDIPEGYSVSREKKERFSLILESASTNQTSMYLCASSSLQKEGEQYFGPGTRLTVT.